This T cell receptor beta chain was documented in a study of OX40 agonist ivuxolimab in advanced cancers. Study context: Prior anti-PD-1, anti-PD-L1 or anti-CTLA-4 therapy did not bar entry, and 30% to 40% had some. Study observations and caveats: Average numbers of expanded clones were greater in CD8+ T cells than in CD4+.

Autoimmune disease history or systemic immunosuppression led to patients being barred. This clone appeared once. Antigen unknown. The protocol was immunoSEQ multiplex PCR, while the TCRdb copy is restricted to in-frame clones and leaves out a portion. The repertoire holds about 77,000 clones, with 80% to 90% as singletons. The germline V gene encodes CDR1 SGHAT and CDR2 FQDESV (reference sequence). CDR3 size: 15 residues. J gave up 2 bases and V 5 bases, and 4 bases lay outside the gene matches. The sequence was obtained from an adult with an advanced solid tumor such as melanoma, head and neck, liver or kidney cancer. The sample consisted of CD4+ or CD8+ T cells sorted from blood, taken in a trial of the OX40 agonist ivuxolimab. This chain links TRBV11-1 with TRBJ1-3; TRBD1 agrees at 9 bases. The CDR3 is CASSQQGAPGNTIYF. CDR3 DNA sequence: TGTGCCAGCAGCCAACAGGGGGCTCCTGGAAACACCATATATTTT. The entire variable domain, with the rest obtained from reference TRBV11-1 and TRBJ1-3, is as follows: EAEVAQSPRYKITEKSQAVAFWCDPISGHATLYWYRQILGQGPELLVQFQDESVVDDSQLPKDRFSAERLKGVDSTLKIQPAELGDSAMYLCASSQQGAPGNTIYFGEGSWLTVV.